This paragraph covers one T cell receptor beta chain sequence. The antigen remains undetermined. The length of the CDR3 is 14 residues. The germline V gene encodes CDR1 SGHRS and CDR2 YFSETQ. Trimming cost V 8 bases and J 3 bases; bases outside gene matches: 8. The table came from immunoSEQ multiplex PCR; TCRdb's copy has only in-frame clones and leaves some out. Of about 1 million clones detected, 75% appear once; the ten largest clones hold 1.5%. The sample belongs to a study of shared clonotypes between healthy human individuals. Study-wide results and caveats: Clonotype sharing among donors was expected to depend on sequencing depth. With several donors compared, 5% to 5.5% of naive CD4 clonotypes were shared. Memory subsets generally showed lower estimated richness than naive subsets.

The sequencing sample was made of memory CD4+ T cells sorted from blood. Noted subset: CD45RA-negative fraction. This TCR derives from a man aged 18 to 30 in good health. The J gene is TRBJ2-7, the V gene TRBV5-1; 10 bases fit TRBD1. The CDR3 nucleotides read TGCGCCAGTCAACCGGGACAGGGGAACTACGAGCAGTACTTC. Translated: CASQPGQGNYEQYF.